Listed here are 3 T cell receptor beta chains from one sample, sequenced in a study of beta chain features in type 1 diabetes. Expressed TCRB transcripts were sequenced after all isolated RNA was converted to cDNA. Here immunoSEQ multiplex PCR was the method, and the copy in TCRdb shows in-frame clones only, minus some. The sample holds 150,000 or so clones, roughly 9.7% seen once. The material sequenced was central memory CD4+ T cells from blood. All receptors derive from a middle-aged woman in good health.

This clone appeared once. Here the CDR3 reads CASARSGGGETQYF. Here the CDR3 DNA reads TGTGCCAGCGCCAGGAGCGGGGGCGGGGAGACCCAGTACTTC. The chain employs TRBV2 and TRBJ2-5; 8 nucleotides agree with TRBD2. The CDR3 is 14 amino acids. The ends lost 8 bases at V and 5 bases at J; junction bases unmatched: 10. Per germline, CDR1 SNHLY and CDR2 FYNNEI.

This clone was found a few times. The V and J genes are TRBV2 and TRBJ1-5, with 9 bases fitting TRBD1. Germline lookup yields CDR1 SNHLY and CDR2 FYNNEI. V gave up 2 bases and J gave up 3 bases; unmatched junction bases: 5. The CDR3 contains 16 residues. The CDR3 region has the DNA TGTGCCAGCAGTGAATGGGGACAGGGCCACAATCAGCCCCAGCATTTT. This encodes CASSEWGQGHNQPQHF.

The chain uses TRBV27 and TRBJ1-1; tentative D call: TRBD1 (6 bases). Trimming shortened V by 6 bases and J by 5 bases, and 13 bases separated the two germline ends. The CDR3 sequence is 13 residues long. Germline CDR1 MNHEY, CDR2 SMNVEV (reference sequence). The CDR3 region has the DNA TGTGCCAGCAGCCAGGGGACCGCGACTGAAGCTTTCTTT. Translation gives CASSQGTATEAFF.